The rows below give T cell receptor beta chains drawn from one sample of a study of cytomegalovirus exposure and HLA in healthy donors. TCRdb's table, derived via immunoSEQ multiplex PCR, lists solely in-frame clones and lacks some. The sample has some 140,000 clones, roughly three quarters seen once. Sequenced: PBMCs. These TCRs come from a man in his late teens or twenties in good health and CMV-seronegative. Both conserved end residues are part of each CDR3. D genes are given only for firm matches. Rows give clone size only sometimes, using once, few, many, or a class for an expanded clone.

>TRBJ2-7|.|.|TRBV10-3
CAISESRVGIEGQYF
TGTGCCATCAGTGAGTCGAGGGTTGGAATTGAAGGGCAGTACTTC
>TRBJ2-7|TRBD2|.|TRBV4-2
CASSQGGGYEQYF
TGTGCCAGCAGCCAAGGCGGGGGATACGAGCAGTACTTC
>TRBJ2-7|.|.|TRBV4-3
CASSPRGGSYEQYF
TGCGCCAGCAGCCCCAGGGGTGGCTCCTACGAGCAGTACTTC
>TRBJ1-2|.|.|TRBV29-1
CSALVGGYGYTF
TGCAGCGCCCTCGTTGGAGGCTATGGCTACACCTTC
>TRBJ2-7|.|.|TRBV11-2
CASSLTGFSYEQYF
TGTGCCAGCAGCCTAACAGGGTTCTCCTACGAGCAGTACTTC
>TRBJ2-3|TRBD2|.|TRBV2
CASSENPWGIAGTTDTQYF
TGTGCCAGCAGTGAAAACCCCTGGGGAATAGCGGGCACCACAGATACGCAGTATTTT
>TRBJ2-7|TRBD1|.|TRBV27
CASSLLGQGAVSEQYF
TGTGCCAGCAGTTTACTCGGACAGGGGGCAGTCAGCGAGCAGTACTTC
>TRBJ1-6|.|.|TRBV9
CASSPVGTRVGALHF
TGTGCCAGCAGCCCCGTCGGGACACGGGTAGGGGCCCTCCACTTT
>TRBJ2-7|TRBD1|few|TRBV6-1
CASSVFPTGGEYEQYF
TGTGCCAGCAGTGTTTTTCCGACAGGGGGCGAATACGAGCAGTACTTC
>TRBJ2-7|.|.|TRBV15
CATSRGGDLYEQYF
TGTGCCACCAGCAGGGGCGGGGACCTCTACGAGCAGTACTTC
>TRBJ1-2|.|.|TRBV5-5
CASSRSTGRANYGYTF
TGTGCCAGCAGCCGAAGTACAGGGAGAGCTAACTATGGCTACACCTTC
>TRBJ1-2|.|once|TRBV7-9
CSSSSSYGYTF
TGTTCCAGCAGCTCCTCCTATGGCTACACCTTC
>TRBJ2-5|.|.|TRBV7-9
CAIEKIVETQYF
TGTGCCATCGAGAAAATAGTCGAGACCCAGTACTTC
>TRBJ2-1|.|.|TRBV7-6
CASSLGGGGSYNEQFF
TGTGCCAGCAGCTTAGGGGGAGGGGGGTCCTACAATGAGCAGTTCTTC
>TRBJ1-6|.|.|TRBV6-5
CASSPPGVASPLHF
TGTGCCAGCAGTCCCCCAGGGGTGGCTTCACCCCTCCACTTT
>TRBJ1-5|TRBD1|.|TRBV4-3
CASSQGTGEGDQPQHF
TGCGCCAGCAGCCAGGGGACAGGGGAGGGAGATCAGCCCCAGCATTTT
>TRBJ1-2|TRBD1|.|TRBV4-2
CASSQVGQGASGYTF
TGTGCCAGCAGCCAAGTGGGGCAGGGGGCGAGCGGCTACACCTTC
>TRBJ1-3|TRBD1|.|TRBV10-3
CAISGGQGQASGNTIYF
TGTGCCATCAGTGGGGGCCAGGGACAGGCCTCTGGAAACACCATATATTTT
>TRBJ1-4|.|once|TRBV14
CASSQVRREKLFF
TGTGCCAGCAGCCAAGTCCGGAGAGAAAAACTGTTTTTT
>TRBJ1-1|.|.|TRBV5-4
CASSRGGVNTEAFF
TGTGCCAGCAGCCGCGGGGGGGTGAACACTGAAGCTTTCTTT
>TRBJ1-6|TRBD1|.|TRBV4-3
CASSLNAIGQAKSPLHF
TGCGCCAGCAGCCTCAATGCCATCGGACAGGCCAAATCACCCCTCCACTTT
>TRBJ1-5|.|.|TRBV7-9
CASSYQDQPQHF
TGTGCCAGCAGCTACCAGGATCAGCCCCAGCATTTT
>TRBJ2-1|TRBD1|.|TRBV19
CASSTGTGNEQFF
TGTGCCAGTAGTACCGGGACAGGGAATGAGCAGTTCTTC
>TRBJ1-1|TRBD1|.|TRBV15
CATSTGQRNTEAFF
TGTGCCACCAGCACGGGACAGAGGAACACTGAAGCTTTCTTT
>TRBJ2-2|TRBD1|.|TRBV7-2
CASSLAGDRGQGGELFF
TGTGCCAGCAGCTTAGCTGGGGACAGGGGGCAGGGCGGGGAGCTGTTTTTT
>TRBJ2-5|.|.|TRBV6-6
CASNAGQYQETQYF
TGTGCCAGCAATGCAGGGCAATACCAAGAGACCCAGTACTTC
>TRBJ1-2|.|.|TRBV9
CASSVGGLLGYTF
TGTGCCAGCAGCGTAGGAGGCCTTTTGGGCTACACCTTC
>TRBJ1-2|.|.|TRBV10-3
CAISESRGYGYTF
TGTGCCATCAGTGAGTCGAGAGGATATGGCTACACCTTC
>TRBJ2-1|.|.|TRBV5-1
CASSLADNNEQFF
TGCGCCAGCAGCTTGGCAGACAACAATGAGCAGTTCTTC
>TRBJ2-5|.|.|TRBV7-9
CSSSSRGGGEETQYF
TGTTCCAGCAGCTCCCGAGGGGGGGGAGAAGAGACCCAGTACTTC
>TRBJ2-7|.|once|TRBV27
CASSLQGHCEQYF
TGTGCCAGCAGTTTACAGGGGCATTGCGAGCAGTACTTC
>TRBJ1-5|.|.|TRBV5-6
CASSFGGVSNQPQHF
TGTGCCAGCAGCTTCGGAGGGGTTAGCAATCAGCCCCAGCATTTT
>TRBJ1-3|.|.|TRBV18
CASSQGRPSGNTIYF
TGTGCCAGCTCACAGGGGAGGCCATCTGGAAACACCATATATTTT
>TRBJ2-3|TRBD2|.|TRBV5-4
CASSYRDYTDTQYF
TGTGCCAGCAGCTACCGGGACTACACAGATACGCAGTATTTT
>TRBJ2-7|.|.|TRBV5-5
CASSLYLQAYEQYF
TGTGCCAGCAGCTTGTATTTACAGGCCTACGAGCAGTACTTC
>TRBJ1-2|.|.|TRBV2
CASSGDGGNGYTF
TGTGCCAGCAGTGGGGACGGGGGTAATGGCTACACCTTC
>TRBJ2-2|.|.|TRBV5-1
CASSSNTEPGELFF
TGCGCCAGCAGCTCGAATACAGAACCCGGGGAGCTGTTTTTT
>TRBJ2-7|TRBD1|.|TRBV5-5
CASREGGQGYEQYF
TGTGCCAGCAGGGAAGGGGGACAGGGCTACGAGCAGTACTTC
>TRBJ1-5|.|.|TRBV11-2
CASSLDPGNQPQHF
TGTGCCAGCAGCTTAGACCCAGGGAATCAGCCCCAGCATTTT
>TRBJ2-7|TRBD1|.|TRBV27
CASSSTGVYEQYF
TGTGCCAGCAGTTCTACAGGGGTCTACGAGCAGTACTTC
>TRBJ1-4|TRBD1|.|TRBV2
CASRGQGLVATNEKLFF
TGTGCCAGCAGGGGACAGGGACTCGTTGCAACTAATGAAAAACTGTTTTTT
>TRBJ2-2|TRBD1|.|TRBV6-1
CASSRTGLNTGELFF
TGTGCCAGCAGTCGGACAGGGCTGAACACCGGGGAGCTGTTTTTT
>TRBJ2-7|TRBD2|.|TRBV13
CASSPTGGAFYEQYF
TGTGCCAGCAGCCCAACGGGGGGGGCGTTCTACGAGCAGTACTTC
>TRBJ1-6|.|.|TRBV7-9
CASLPWERNSPLHF
TGTGCCAGCCTACCCTGGGAGAGGAATTCACCCCTCCACTTT
>TRBJ1-5|.|few|TRBV2
CASNGESYQPQHF
TGTGCCAGCAACGGTGAAAGCTATCAGCCCCAGCATTTT
>TRBJ2-1|.|.|TRBV6-5
CASSIQGFSYNEQFF
TGTGCCAGCAGCATACAGGGATTCTCCTACAATGAGCAGTTCTTC
>TRBJ2-3|TRBD2|.|TRBV29-1
CSARERGSTDTQYF
TGCAGCGCCCGGGAGCGGGGTAGCACAGATACGCAGTATTTT
>TRBJ2-7|.|.|TRBV9
CASSAGDGRGEQYF
TGTGCCAGCAGCGCGGGGGACGGACGGGGAGAGCAGTACTTC
>TRBJ1-2|TRBD1|.|TRBV7-9
CASSGQGRSYGYTF
TGTGCCAGCAGCGGACAGGGACGGAGCTATGGCTACACCTTC
>TRBJ2-7|TRBD1|.|TRBV5-1
CASSLEGTGGSYEQYF
TGCGCCAGCAGCTTGGAGGGGACAGGGGGCTCCTACGAGCAGTACTTC
>TRBJ1-1|.|.|TRBV19
CASSIAGGRTEAFF
TGTGCCAGTAGTATAGCAGGCGGGCGCACTGAAGCTTTCTTT
>TRBJ2-6|.|.|TRBV9
CASSVDPSGLRSGANVLTF
TGTGCCAGCAGCGTAGACCCCAGTGGGCTCAGATCTGGGGCCAACGTCCTGACTTTC
>TRBJ1-1|.|.|TRBV4-2
CASSLAGQLNTEAFF
TGTGCCAGCAGCCTGGCCGGACAGTTGAACACTGAAGCTTTCTTT
>TRBJ1-2|TRBD1|.|TRBV19
CASSIRGLGNYGYTF
TGTGCCAGTAGTATAAGGGGGCTAGGGAACTATGGCTACACCTTC
>TRBJ2-7|.|.|TRBV19
CASSRHDPAEQYF
TGTGCCAGTAGCCGACATGATCCGGCCGAGCAGTACTTC
>TRBJ1-6|.|.|TRBV5-1
CASSLVYRSSYNSPLHF
TGCGCCAGCAGCTTGGTTTACAGGAGCTCCTATAATTCACCCCTCCACTTT
>TRBJ1-1|.|few|TRBV6-5
CASRYQTGSIEAFF
TGTGCCAGCAGATACCAGACAGGATCGATTGAAGCTTTCTTT
>TRBJ1-1|.|.|TRBV18
CASSKTGEGRNTEAFF
TGTGCCAGCTCGAAGACCGGGGAGGGGCGCAACACTGAAGCTTTCTTT
>TRBJ1-3|.|.|TRBV7-2
CASSGVPGNTIYF
TGTGCCAGCAGTGGAGTCCCTGGAAACACCATATATTTT